One and the same sample provided the 13 T cell receptor beta chains below, sequenced in a study of T cell repertoires in cytomegalovirus infection. One entry per CDR3 protein results from TCRdb running MiXCR on the reads. The table lists more than 200,000 distinct CDR3 sequences, approximately 9% of them singletons. The material sequenced was PBMCs. These receptors were obtained from a human donor in good health (CMV status not recorded). Some clones in this sample may be carry-over from other donors' samples.

This clonotype has just a few counts. The V and J genes are TRBV15 and TRBJ2-1; 11 positions match TRBD2. CDR3 size: 17 residues. Per germline, CDR1 LNHNV and CDR2 YYDKDF (reference sequence). J gave up 5 bases and V 0 bases, and 6 bases lay outside the gene matches. The CDR3 here is CATSRDGLAGTDNEQFF. The CDR3 DNA is TGTGCCACCAGCAGAGATGGACTAGCGGGCACAGACAATGAGCAGTTCTTC.

This clonotype was detected a few times. V is TRBV19 and J is TRBJ2-7, with D unclear. Germline lookup yields CDR1 LNHDA and CDR2 SQIVND (reference sequence). The germline V and J ends were trimmed by 7 bases and 3 bases, with 13 bases remaining between them. The CDR3 is made up of 13 amino acids. CDR3 nucleotides: TGTGCCAGTAAGGGTCGGCAAAGCTACGAGCAGTACTTC. Amino acid sequence: CASKGRQSYEQYF.

This clonotype occurred many times. V and J are TRBV29-1 and TRBJ1-2, with TRBD1 identical over 7 bases. V lost 7 bases to trimming and J lost 6 bases; unmatched junction nucleotides: 5. Germline CDR1 reads SQVTM; CDR2 reads ANQGSEA. The CDR3 is 11 amino acids. The CDR3 DNA sequence: TGCAGCGCCCCAGGGGGGGATGGCTACACCTTC. This encodes CSAPGGDGYTF.

This clonotype was counted between two and nine times. CDR3 loop: CASSFDRSYEQYF. The CDR3 coding sequence is TGTGCCAGCAGCTTCGACCGTTCCTACGAGCAGTACTTC. The chain recombines TRBV7-6 with TRBJ2-7, with unresolved D. CDR3 length equals 13 residues. Trimming removed 3 bases at V and 1 base at J, with 7 bases between. Germline CDR1 and CDR2: SGHVS and FNYEAQ.

Many counts were recorded for this clonotype. J is TRBJ2-5 and V is TRBV28, with a weak D call TRBD2 (6 bases). Trimming shortened V by 3 bases and J by 3 bases, and 11 bases separated the two germline ends. The CDR3 is made up of 14 amino acids. The germline V gene encodes CDR1 MDHEN and CDR2 SYDVKM. The CDR3 bases are TGTGCCAGCAGTTTGGCGGGGTGGGAAGAGACCCAGTACTTC. Protein: CASSLAGWEETQYF.

A few counts support this clonotype. The V and J genes are TRBV14 and TRBJ1-6, with TRBD1 as a possible D gene (5 bases). The CDR3 is 15 residues long. Germline lookup yields CDR1 SGHDN and CDR2 FVKESK. V lost 0 bases, J lost 16 bases, and 19 bases lay in between. The CDR3 region has the DNA TGTGCCAGCAGCCAAGATCGGTGGGGTCGGGACGGTCTCCACTTT. Translating gives CASSQDRWGRDGLHF.

This clonotype came up many times. As DNA, the CDR3 is TGTGCCAGCAGCTCCCGGGACGGAGACTACGAGCAGTACTTC. Residues: CASSSRDGDYEQYF. The chain joins TRBV7-9 to TRBJ2-7; D may be TRBD1 or TRBD2 (5 bases each). The germline V gene has CDR1 SEHNR and CDR2 FQNEAQ (reference sequence). This CDR3 is 14 amino acids long. V gave up 4 bases and J gave up 3 bases, with 13 bases separating them.

This clonotype occurred a few times. The V and J genes are TRBV28 and TRBJ1-2; D not resolved. Germline V gene data show CDR1 as MDHEN and CDR2 as SYDVKM. Trimming stripped 6 bases from V and 4 bases from J, with 12 bases between. The CDR3 sequence is 13 residues long. CDR3 amino acids: CASRHTETYGYTF. CDR3 DNA sequence: TGTGCCAGCAGACATACGGAAACCTATGGCTACACCTTC.

This clonotype was detected many times. This chain uses TRBV4-3 with TRBJ2-2; 7 bases are a match to TRBD2. J gave up 3 bases and V 4 bases, and 2 bases lay outside the gene matches. CDR3 length equals 14 residues. CDR1 and CDR2 from the germline V gene are LGHNA and YSLEER. The CDR3 region has the DNA TGCGCCAGCAGCCGGGAGGGATACACCGGGGAGCTGTTTTTT. Protein: CASSREGYTGELFF.

This clonotype has more than one count but fewer than ten. This rearrangement joins TRBV6-5 to TRBJ2-3, with 10 positions matching TRBD1. This CDR3 is 17 amino acids long. The V and J ends lost 4 bases and 5 bases, in that order; junction bases with no gene match: 12. CDR1 is MNHEY, CDR2 SVGAGI, per germline. As DNA, the CDR3 is TGTGCCAGCAGTTCCCCCGGGACAGGGGAAGTACGAGATACGCAGTATTTT. This sequence encodes CASSSPGTGEVRDTQYF.

This clonotype was found many times. V and J are TRBV11-2 and TRBJ2-4; 9 bases fit TRBD1. V dropped 8 bases and J dropped 7; count of bases not matched to a gene: 12. This CDR3 has 15 amino acids. Looked up from germline, CDR1 is SGHAT and CDR2 is FQNNGV. CDR3 DNA: TGTGCCAGCCGACCTCTAGACAGGGGGGAGAACATTCAGTACTTC. Translation: CASRPLDRGENIQYF. The entire variable domain, with the rest obtained from reference TRBV11-2 and TRBJ2-4, is as follows: EAGVAQSPRYKIIEKRQSVAFWCNPISGHATLYWYQQILGQGPKLLIQFQNNGVVDDSQLPKDRFSAERLKGVDSTLKIQPAKLEDSAVYLCASRPLDRGENIQYFGAGTRLSVL.

This clonotype was detected ten times or more. This rearrangement joins TRBV7-2 to TRBJ1-5; possibly TRBD1 for D (5 bases). The V end was cut by 2 bases, the J end by 1 base, with 12 bases between. CDR3 length: 16 amino acids. Germline lookup yields CDR1 SGHTA and CDR2 FQGNSA. DNA of the CDR3: TGTGCCAGCAGCTTAAGCGGGGGTCTGAGCAATCAGCCCCAGCATTTT. The encoded protein is CASSLSGGLSNQPQHF. The full variable domain, rest sourced from reference TRBV7-2 and TRBJ1-5, is GAGVSQSPSNKVTEKGKDVELRCDPISGHTALYWYRQSLGQGLEFLIYFQGNSAPDKSGLPSDRFSAERTGGSVSTLTIQRTQQEDSAVYLCASSLSGGLSNQPQHFGDGTRLSIL.

The rearrangement uses TRBV5-1 and TRBJ1-1; D remains ambiguous. Trimming took 4 bases from V and 4 from J, leaving 8 bases between them. In germline, CDR1 is SGHRS, CDR2 YFSETQ. This CDR3 region has 12 residues. CDR3 sequence reads: CASSVDGTEAFF. The CDR3, as DNA: TGCGCCAGCAGCGTGGACGGCACTGAAGCTTTCTTT.